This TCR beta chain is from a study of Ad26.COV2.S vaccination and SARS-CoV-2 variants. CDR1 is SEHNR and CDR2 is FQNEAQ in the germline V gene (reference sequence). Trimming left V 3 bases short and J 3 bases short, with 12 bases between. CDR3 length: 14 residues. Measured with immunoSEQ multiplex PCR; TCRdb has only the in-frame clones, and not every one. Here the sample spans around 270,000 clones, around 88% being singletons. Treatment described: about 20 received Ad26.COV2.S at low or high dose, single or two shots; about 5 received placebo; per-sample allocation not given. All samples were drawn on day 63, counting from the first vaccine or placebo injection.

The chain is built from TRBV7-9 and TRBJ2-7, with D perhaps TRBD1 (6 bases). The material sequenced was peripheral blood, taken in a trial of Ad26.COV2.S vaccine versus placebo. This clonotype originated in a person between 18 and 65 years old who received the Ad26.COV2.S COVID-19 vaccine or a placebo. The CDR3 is CASSFPGTNYEQYF. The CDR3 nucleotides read TGTGCCAGCAGCTTTCCCGGGACAAACTACGAGCAGTACTTC.